One sample yielded the 22 T cell receptor beta chains listed below, sequenced in a study of blood T cell repertoires in COVID-19. Clones were read by immunoSEQ multiplex PCR, and TCRdb kept only the in-frame ones, dropping some. The sample holds some 270,000 clones, about nine tenths seen once. The material sequenced was peripheral blood. The source is a woman aged 60 to 75 who had recovered from COVID-19.

The chain recombines TRBV28 with TRBJ2-1, with a possible D match to TRBD2 (7 bases). The CDR3 totals 13 residues. Germline values: CDR1 MDHEN, CDR2 SYDVKM. With 7 bases removed from V and 9 bases from J, the gap between germline ends came to 16 bases. The CDR3 DNA sequence: TGTGCCAGCACCCTAGGGGGGGCTCTTGAGCAGTTCTTC. Encoded protein: CASTLGGALEQFF.

On this clone: The same CDR3 can be traced to other DNA sequences in this sample. This rearrangement joins TRBV9 to TRBJ1-1; D perhaps matches TRBD1 (5 bases). CDR1 and CDR2 from the germline V gene are SGDLS and YYNGEE. The CDR3 is 14 residues long. V was cut by 0 bases and J by 2 bases, with 8 bases left in between. The DNA of the CDR3 is TGTGCCAGCAGCGTAGGGGGGGAAAACACTGAAGCTTTCTTT. Its translation is CASSVGGENTEAFF.

This sequence joins TRBV5-1 and TRBJ2-1; possibly TRBD1 for D (5 bases). Germline V CDR1 and CDR2: SGHRS, YFSETQ. Trimming pared 0 bases from V and 9 bases from J, leaving 13 bases between. This CDR3 has 14 amino acids. DNA for the CDR3: TGCGCCAGCAGCTTGGCCCAGGGATGGGTTGAGCAGTTCTTC. This encodes CASSLAQGWVEQFF.

CDR3 DNA sequence: TGTGCCAGTAACCTAGGCCAATCAACTAATGAAAAACTGTTTTTT. It yields the protein CASNLGQSTNEKLFF. V usage is TRBV19 and J usage is TRBJ1-4, with no clear D. V was pared by 7 bases and J by 0 bases, with 12 bases between. The germline V gene encodes CDR1 LNHDA and CDR2 SQIVND (reference sequence). The CDR3 has 15 amino acids.

The chain combines TRBV4-2 with TRBJ2-3; D is undetermined. Germline CDR1 LGHNA, CDR2 YNFKEQ. Trimming shortened V by 4 bases and J by 2 bases, and 16 bases separated the two germline ends. The CDR3 contains 16 residues. CDR3 nucleotides: TGTGCCAGCAGCCCCCTAGGCAGAGCACCCACAGATACGCAGTATTTT. Translating gives CASSPLGRAPTDTQYF.

The chain has TRBV5-1 and TRBJ2-2; 7 bases agree with TRBD2. There are 17 residues in the CDR3. Germline V gene sequence: CDR1 SGHRS, CDR2 YFSETQ. The V gene end was trimmed by 0 bases and the J gene end by 1 base; junction bases not matched to a gene: 6. This CDR3 is CASSLVLSGVNTGELFF. In DNA form, the CDR3 reads TGCGCCAGCAGCTTGGTATTGAGCGGGGTGAACACCGGGGAGCTGTTTTTT.

The chain employs TRBV10-3 and TRBJ2-3; D not resolved. V lost 3 bases and J 3 bases, leaving 4 bases between the germline ends. In germline, CDR1 is ENHRY, CDR2 SYGVKD. This CDR3 contains 12 residues. The CDR3 region has the DNA TGTGCCATCAGTGATAATACAGATACGCAGTATTTT. This encodes CAISDNTDTQYF.

The rearrangement uses TRBV19 and TRBJ2-5; a possible D gene is TRBD1 (5 bases). The CDR3 runs to 14 residues. Germline V gives CDR1 LNHDA, CDR2 SQIVND (reference sequence). V lost 2 bases and J 5 bases, leaving 12 bases between the germline ends. The CDR3 DNA reads TGTGCCAGTAGTATATATCCAGGGCCGGAGACCCAGTACTTC. Translating it yields CASSIYPGPETQYF.

This clone was detected a few times. J is TRBJ2-2 and V is TRBV6-4; weak D call: TRBD1 (5 bases). The V gene's germline CDR1 is MRHNA and CDR2 SNTAGT. The CDR3 totals 14 residues. Trimming pared 8 bases from V and 7 bases from J, leaving 17 bases between. CDR3 loop: CASAPSGSFGELFF. For the CDR3, the DNA is TGTGCCAGCGCACCCTCAGGGTCGTTCGGGGAGCTGTTTTTT.

The J gene is TRBJ1-5, the V gene TRBV19, with a weak D call TRBD1 (6 bases). This CDR3 spans 17 amino acids. V was trimmed by 6 bases and J by 0 bases, leaving 18 bases between them. Germline CDR1 LNHDA, CDR2 SQIVND (reference sequence). CDR3 sequence: CASRGHLSGYSNQPQHF. The CDR3 region has the DNA TGTGCCAGTAGGGGACACCTCTCCGGGTATAGCAATCAGCCCCAGCATTTT.

The rearrangement links TRBV5-4 to TRBJ2-2; 10 bases map to TRBD2. Germline trimming cut 3 bases from V and 3 bases from J; bases unmatched to any gene: 5. CDR3 size: 16 residues. Germline-derived CDR1 and CDR2 are SGHNT and YYREEE (reference sequence). CDR3 bases: TGTGCCAGCAGCTCCTCCGGGACTAGCGACACCGGGGAGCTGTTTTTT. It is translated as CASSSSGTSDTGELFF.

The chain carries TRBV10-2 and TRBJ1-2; D is unresolved. CDR3 length: 14 residues. Looked up from germline, CDR1 is WSHSY and CDR2 is SAAADI. The germline V and J ends were trimmed by 7 bases and 3 bases, with 15 bases remaining between them. The CDR3 loop reads CASKVLEGYYGYTF. CDR3 nucleotides: TGCGCCAGCAAGGTTCTTGAGGGTTACTATGGCTACACCTTC.

This rearrangement joins TRBV6-6 to TRBJ2-3; a possible D gene is TRBD2 (7 bases). CDR1 and CDR2 from the germline V gene are MNHNY and SVGAGI (reference sequence). This CDR3 has 15 residues. Trimming shortened V by 7 bases and J by 3 bases, and 17 bases separated the two germline ends. This CDR3 is CASTKGGVGTDTQYF. The CDR3, as DNA: TGTGCCAGCACGAAGGGGGGGGTGGGTACAGATACGCAGTATTTT.

V gene TRBV7-2 combines with J gene TRBJ1-5; D might be TRBD1 (5 bases). V shed 5 bases and J shed 5 bases, with 10 bases lying between them. Germline lookup yields CDR1 SGHTA and CDR2 FQGNSA. This CDR3 comprises 13 residues. CDR3: CASSVARDQPQHF. In DNA, the CDR3 is TGTGCCAGCAGCGTGGCCAGGGATCAGCCCCAGCATTTT.

The chain employs TRBV28 and TRBJ2-2; 9 bases agree with TRBD1. Germline lookup yields CDR1 MDHEN and CDR2 SYDVKM. The CDR3 length is 20 residues. Trimming cost V 7 bases and J 5 bases; bases outside gene matches: 23. The CDR3 DNA sequence: TGTGCCAGCACTCTGGTTATACTAACGGCGGGGACAGGGACGACCGGGGAGCTGTTTTTT. This codes for CASTLVILTAGTGTTGELFF.

This sequence joins TRBV19 and TRBJ1-3; 7 nucleotides match TRBD1. Trimming took 6 bases from V and 4 from J; bases not matched to a gene: 9. Germline V gene lookup returns CDR1 LNHDA and CDR2 SQIVND (reference sequence). The length of the CDR3 is 15 residues. CDR3 bases: TGTGCCAGTAGGCCGTTGACAGGGTTAGGAAACACCATATATTTT. It translates to CASRPLTGLGNTIYF.

This clone was seen once. This chain connects TRBV28 to TRBJ1-2; D not resolved. The CDR3 runs 13 residues. V shed 4 bases and J shed 6 bases, with 12 bases lying between them. Germline V gene lookup returns CDR1 MDHEN and CDR2 SYDVKM. The CDR3 reads CASSYMSGNGYTF. CDR3 sequence (DNA): TGTGCCAGCAGTTATATGAGCGGTAATGGCTACACCTTC.

V usage is TRBV27 and J usage is TRBJ1-5; D not resolved. V was shortened by 5 bases and J by 0 bases, with 14 bases between the two germline ends. The length of the CDR3 is 16 residues. Germline CDR1 MNHEY, CDR2 SMNVEV (reference sequence). The CDR3 here is CASSPSRIFSNQPQHF. The CDR3 coding sequence is TGTGCCAGCAGTCCAAGCAGGATTTTTAGCAATCAGCCCCAGCATTTT.

The chain is built from TRBV7-9 and TRBJ1-6, with D uncertain. V was clipped by 4 bases and J by 13 bases, with 11 bases between them. The germline V gene encodes CDR1 SEHNR and CDR2 FQNEAQ (reference sequence). This CDR3 comprises 12 residues. The CDR3 sequence: CASSYLTAPLHF. Here the CDR3 DNA reads TGTGCCAGCAGCTACCTAACTGCCCCCCTCCACTTT.

With regard to this clone: Other DNA sequences in the same sample also yield this CDR3. This chain links TRBV18 with TRBJ1-4, with TRBD1 as a possible D gene (6 bases). The CDR3 has 14 amino acids. Germline loops: CDR1 KGHSH, CDR2 LQKENI. The germline V and J ends were trimmed by 2 bases and 2 bases, with 6 bases remaining between them. CDR3 protein: CASSPDRTNEKLFF. CDR3 sequence (DNA): TGTGCCAGCTCACCAGACAGGACTAATGAAAAACTGTTTTTT.

V and J are TRBV4-2 and TRBJ1-4; D gene unclear. Germline CDR1 is LGHNA and CDR2 is YNFKEQ. This CDR3 region has 13 residues. The germline V and J ends were trimmed by 4 bases and 5 bases, with 8 bases remaining between them. The CDR3 loop is CASSRSENEKLFF. The CDR3 DNA is TGTGCCAGCAGCCGATCAGAAAATGAAAAACTGTTTTTT.

The genes are TRBV5-1 and TRBJ1-1; 10 positions match TRBD1. With V trimmed by 2 bases and J by 3 bases, 7 bases remained unmatched. Germline CDR1 is SGHRS and CDR2 is YFSETQ. The CDR3 runs 16 residues. CDR3: CASSFGTGVAYTEAFF. CDR3 bases: TGCGCCAGCAGCTTCGGGACAGGGGTGGCGTACACTGAAGCTTTCTTT.